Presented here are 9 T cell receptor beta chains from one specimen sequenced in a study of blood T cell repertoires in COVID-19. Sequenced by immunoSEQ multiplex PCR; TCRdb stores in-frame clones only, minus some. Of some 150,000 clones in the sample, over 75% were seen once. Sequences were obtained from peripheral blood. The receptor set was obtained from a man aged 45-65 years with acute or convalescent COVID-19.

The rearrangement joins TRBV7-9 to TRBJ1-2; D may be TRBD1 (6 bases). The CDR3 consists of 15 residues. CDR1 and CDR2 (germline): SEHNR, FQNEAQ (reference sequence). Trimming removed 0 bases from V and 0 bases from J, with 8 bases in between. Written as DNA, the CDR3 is TGTGCCAGCAGCTTAGCCCGGACAGCTAACTATGGCTACACCTTC. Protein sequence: CASSLARTANYGYTF. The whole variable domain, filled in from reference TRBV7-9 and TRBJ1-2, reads DTGVSQNPRHKITKRGQNVTFRCDPISEHNRLYWYRQTLGQGPEFLTYFQNEAQLEKSRLLSDRFSAERPKGSFSTLEIQRTEQGDSAMYLCASSLARTANYGYTFGSGTRLTVV.

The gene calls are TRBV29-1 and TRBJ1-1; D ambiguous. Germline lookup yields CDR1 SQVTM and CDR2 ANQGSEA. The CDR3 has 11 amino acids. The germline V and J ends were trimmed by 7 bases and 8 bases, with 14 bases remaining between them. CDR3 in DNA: TGCAGCGCCGTGTGGGCCAAGGAAGCTTTCTTT. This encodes CSAVWAKEAFF.

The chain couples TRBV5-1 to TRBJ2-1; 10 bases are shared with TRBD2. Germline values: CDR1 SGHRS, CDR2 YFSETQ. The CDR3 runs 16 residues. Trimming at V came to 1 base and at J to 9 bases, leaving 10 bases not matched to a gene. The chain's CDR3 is CASSLFLAGVVGEQFF. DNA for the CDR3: TGCGCCAGCAGCTTGTTTCTAGCGGGAGTAGTGGGTGAGCAGTTCTTC.

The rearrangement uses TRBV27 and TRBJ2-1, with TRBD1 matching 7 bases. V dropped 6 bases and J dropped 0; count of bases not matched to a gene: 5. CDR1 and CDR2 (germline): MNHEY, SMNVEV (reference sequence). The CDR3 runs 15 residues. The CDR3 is CASRMGQTSYNEQFF. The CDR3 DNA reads TGTGCCAGCAGGATGGGACAGACCTCCTACAATGAGCAGTTCTTC.

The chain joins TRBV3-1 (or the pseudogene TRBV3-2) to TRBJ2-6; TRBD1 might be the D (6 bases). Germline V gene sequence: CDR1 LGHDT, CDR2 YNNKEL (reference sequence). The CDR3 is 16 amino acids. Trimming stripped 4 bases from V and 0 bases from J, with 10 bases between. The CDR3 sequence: CASSPGAASGANVLTF. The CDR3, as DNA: TGTGCCAGCAGCCCAGGGGCGGCCTCTGGGGCCAACGTCCTGACTTTC.

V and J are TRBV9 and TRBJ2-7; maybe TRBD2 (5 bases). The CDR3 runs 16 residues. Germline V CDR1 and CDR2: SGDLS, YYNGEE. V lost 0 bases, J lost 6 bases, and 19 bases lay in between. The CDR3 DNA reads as TGTGCCAGCAGCGTAGGATTGGGAGACATGGGAAGCGAGCAGTACTTC. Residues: CASSVGLGDMGSEQYF.

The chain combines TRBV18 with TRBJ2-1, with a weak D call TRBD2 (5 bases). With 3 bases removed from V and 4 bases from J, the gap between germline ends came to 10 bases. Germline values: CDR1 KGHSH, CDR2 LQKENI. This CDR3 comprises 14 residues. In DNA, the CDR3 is TGTGCCAGCTCACCGGCGGGTTCTTACAATGAGCAGTTCTTC. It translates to CASSPAGSYNEQFF.

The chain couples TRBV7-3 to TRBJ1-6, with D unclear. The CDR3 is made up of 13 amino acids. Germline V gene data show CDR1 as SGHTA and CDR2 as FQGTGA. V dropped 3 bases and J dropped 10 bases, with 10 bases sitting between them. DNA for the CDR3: TGTGCCAGCAGCTTCGGGTTGTTATCACCCCTCCACTTT. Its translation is CASSFGLLSPLHF.

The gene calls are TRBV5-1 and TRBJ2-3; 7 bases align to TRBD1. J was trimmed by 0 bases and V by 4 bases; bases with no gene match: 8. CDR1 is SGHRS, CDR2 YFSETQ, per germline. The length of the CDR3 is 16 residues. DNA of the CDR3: TGCGCCAGCAGCCTAGGGACAGACTCTAGCACAGATACGCAGTATTTT. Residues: CASSLGTDSSTDTQYF.